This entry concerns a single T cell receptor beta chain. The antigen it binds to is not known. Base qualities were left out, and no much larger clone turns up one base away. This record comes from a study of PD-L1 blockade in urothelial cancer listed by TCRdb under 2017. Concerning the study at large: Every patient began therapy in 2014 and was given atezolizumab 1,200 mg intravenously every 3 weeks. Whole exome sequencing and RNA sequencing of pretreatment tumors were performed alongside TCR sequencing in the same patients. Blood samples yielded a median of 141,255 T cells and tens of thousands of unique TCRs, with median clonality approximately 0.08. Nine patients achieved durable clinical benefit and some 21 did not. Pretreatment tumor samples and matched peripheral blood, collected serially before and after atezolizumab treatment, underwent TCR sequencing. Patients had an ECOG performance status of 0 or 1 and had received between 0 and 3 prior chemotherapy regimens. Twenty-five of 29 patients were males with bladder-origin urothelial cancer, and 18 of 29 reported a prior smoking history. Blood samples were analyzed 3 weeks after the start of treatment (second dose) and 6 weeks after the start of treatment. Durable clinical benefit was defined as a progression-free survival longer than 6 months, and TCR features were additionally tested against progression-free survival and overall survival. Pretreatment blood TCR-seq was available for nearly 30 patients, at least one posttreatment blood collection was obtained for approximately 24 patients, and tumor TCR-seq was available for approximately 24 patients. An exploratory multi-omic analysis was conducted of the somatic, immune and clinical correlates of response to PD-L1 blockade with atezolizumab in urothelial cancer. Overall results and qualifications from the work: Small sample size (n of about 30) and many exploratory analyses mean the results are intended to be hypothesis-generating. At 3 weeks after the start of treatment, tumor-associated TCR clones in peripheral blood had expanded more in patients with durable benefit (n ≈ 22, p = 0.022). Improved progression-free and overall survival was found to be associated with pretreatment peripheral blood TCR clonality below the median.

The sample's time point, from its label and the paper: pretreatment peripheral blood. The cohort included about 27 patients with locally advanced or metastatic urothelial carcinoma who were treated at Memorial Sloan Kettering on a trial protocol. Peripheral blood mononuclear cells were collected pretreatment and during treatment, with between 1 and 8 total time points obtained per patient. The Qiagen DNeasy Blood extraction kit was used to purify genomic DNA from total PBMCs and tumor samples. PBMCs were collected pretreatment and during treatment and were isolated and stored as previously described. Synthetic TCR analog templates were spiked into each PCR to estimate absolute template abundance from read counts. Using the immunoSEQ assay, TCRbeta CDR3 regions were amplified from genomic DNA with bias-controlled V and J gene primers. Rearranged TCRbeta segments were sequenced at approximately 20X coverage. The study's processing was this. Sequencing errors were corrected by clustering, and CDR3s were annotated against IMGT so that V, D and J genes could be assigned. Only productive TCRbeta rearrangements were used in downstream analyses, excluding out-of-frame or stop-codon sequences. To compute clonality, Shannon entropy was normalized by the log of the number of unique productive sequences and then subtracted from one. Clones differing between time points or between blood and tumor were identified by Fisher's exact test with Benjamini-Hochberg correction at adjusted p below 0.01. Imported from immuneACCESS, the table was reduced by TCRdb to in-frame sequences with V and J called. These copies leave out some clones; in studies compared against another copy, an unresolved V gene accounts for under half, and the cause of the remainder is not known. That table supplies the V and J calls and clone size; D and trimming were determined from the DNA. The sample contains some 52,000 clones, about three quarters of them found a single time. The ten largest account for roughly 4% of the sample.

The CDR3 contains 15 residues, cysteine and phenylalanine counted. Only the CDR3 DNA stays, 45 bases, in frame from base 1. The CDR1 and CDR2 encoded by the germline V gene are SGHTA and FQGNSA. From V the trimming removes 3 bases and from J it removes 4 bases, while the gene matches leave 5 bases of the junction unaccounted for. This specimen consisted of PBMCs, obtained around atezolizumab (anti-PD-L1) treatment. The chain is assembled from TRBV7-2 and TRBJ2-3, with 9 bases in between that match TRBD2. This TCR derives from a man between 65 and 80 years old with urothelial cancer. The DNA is TGTGCCAGCAGCTTTAGCGGGAGTTGGTCAGATACGCAGTATTTT. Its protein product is CASSFSGSWSDTQYF.